This T cell receptor (beta chain) was retrieved from a study of CXCR3-negative and CXCR3-positive naive CD8 T cells. Study-level findings and limits: Relative to CXCR3-negative naive cells, CXCR3-positive naive cells had more hydrophobic TRB CDR3s.

A note on this clonotype: Its antigen is still unknown.

Germline V lookup: CDR1 SQVTM, CDR2 ANQGSEA. This CDR3 contains 11 residues. With UMI labels, 5' RACE was used to prepare the TRB cDNA libraries. Each CDR3 protein gets one entry in TCRdb, which reprocessed the 5' RACE reads and gives no DNA. This table holds about 89,000 distinct CDR3 sequences. The clonotype originates from a human donor in good health. Some clones in this sample may be carry-over from other donors' samples. V and J are TRBV29-1 and TRBJ2-1. Sequenced: naive CXCR3+ CD8+ T cells from blood. Regarding subset: CD45RO-CCR7+CD27+CD95- naive CD8+ T cells expressing CXCR3 (TNR3+). The CDR3 reads CSVLSGNEQFF.